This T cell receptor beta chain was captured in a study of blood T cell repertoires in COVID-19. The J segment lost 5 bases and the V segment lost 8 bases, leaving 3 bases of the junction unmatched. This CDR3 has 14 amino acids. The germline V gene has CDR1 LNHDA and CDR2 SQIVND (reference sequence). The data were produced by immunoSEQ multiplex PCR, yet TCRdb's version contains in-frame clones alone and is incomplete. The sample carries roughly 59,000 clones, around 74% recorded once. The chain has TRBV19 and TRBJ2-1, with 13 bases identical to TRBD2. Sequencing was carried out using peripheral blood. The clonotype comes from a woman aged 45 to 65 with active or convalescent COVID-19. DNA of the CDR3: TGTGCCAGTGGACTAGCGGGAGTGAACAATGAGCAGTTCTTC. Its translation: CASGLAGVNNEQFF.